A single sample is the source of the 13 T cell receptor beta chains below, sequenced in a study of blood T cell repertoires in COVID-19 (TCRdb year 2020). Library method: the immunoSEQ multiplex PCR assay. What TCRdb holds here is the immuneACCESS table cut down to in-frame rearrangements. Part of the clones is not present; checked against another copy, under half of the missing clones reflect an unresolved V gene, and the others are unexplained. In all, the sample holds some 63,000 clones, and 75% to 85% of those were seen once. In total, the top ten clones hold about 16% of the sample. Input material: peripheral blood. The receptors shown here come from a human donor in a cohort sampled during active COVID-19.

CDR3 amino acids: CASSLVGQGETQYF. In DNA, the CDR3 is TGCGCCAGCAGCTTGGTGGGTCAGGGAGAGACCCAGTACTTC. The chain joins TRBV5-1 to TRBJ2-5, with D perhaps matching TRBD1 (5 bases). The CDR3 runs 14 residues. V lost 0 bases and J lost 4, with 10 bases in between. Germline V gene lookup returns CDR1 SGHRS and CDR2 YFSETQ.

V is TRBV7-2 and J is TRBJ1-2; D is perhaps TRBD1 (6 bases). Germline CDR1 SGHTA, CDR2 FQGNSA. V was shortened by 1 base and J by 8 bases, with 8 bases between the two germline ends. CDR3 length: 12 amino acids. In DNA, the CDR3 is TGTGCCAGCAGCTTAGAACAGGGCGGCTACACCTTC. Its translation: CASSLEQGGYTF.

The CDR3 DNA reads TGTGCCAGCAGTCTGCAGGGGGAGTACACTGAAGCTTTCTTT. Protein product: CASSLQGEYTEAFF. The rearrangement joins TRBV28 to TRBJ1-1, with 7 positions matching TRBD1. V lost 5 bases and J lost 3; bases outside the gene matches: 6. CDR1 and CDR2 from the germline V gene are MDHEN and SYDVKM. The CDR3 is 14 residues long.

CDR3 bases: TGCAGCGTTTACCCTCCCGGCGGGCTGAACACTGAAGCTTTCTTT. This codes for CSVYPPGGLNTEAFF. V is TRBV29-1 and J is TRBJ1-1; the D is unclear. Per germline, CDR1 SQVTM and CDR2 ANQGSEA. V lost 5 bases to trimming and J lost 0 bases, with 16 bases between them. This CDR3 has 15 amino acids.

The CDR3 is CASSLEGGRETQYF. The CDR3 DNA sequence: TGTGCCAGCAGCTTGGAAGGTGGGCGAGAGACCCAGTACTTC. The chain employs TRBV5-6 and TRBJ2-5; D is ambiguous. The germline V gene has CDR1 SGHDT and CDR2 YYEEEE. V shed 0 bases and J shed 4 bases, with 10 bases lying between them. This CDR3 has 14 residues.

V gene TRBV12-3 or TRBV12-4 combines with J gene TRBJ2-2; D gene unclear. V lost 2 bases and J lost 6, with 7 bases in between. The CDR3 loop spans 13 amino acids. The CDR3 DNA is TGTGCCAGCAGTTTACTTGAGGCCGGGGAGCTGTTTTTT. Translating it yields CASSLLEAGELFF.

This clone was detected a few times. This sequence joins TRBV18 and TRBJ2-7; D may be TRBD2 (6 bases). The CDR3 totals 16 residues. Trimming removed 4 bases at V and 4 bases at J, with 20 bases between. Germline-derived CDR1 and CDR2 are KGHSH and LQKENI. CDR3 sequence (DNA): TGTGCCAGCTCACAGGATAGGAGGGGACCCAGTTACGAGCAGTACTTC. This sequence encodes CASSQDRRGPSYEQYF. Drawing the rest from reference TRBV18 and TRBJ2-7, the complete variable domain is NAGVMQNPRHLVRRRGQEARLRCSPMKGHSHVYWYRQLPEEGLKFMVYLQKENIIDESGMPKERFSAEFPKEGPSILRIQQVVRGDSAAYFCASSQDRRGPSYEQYFGPGTRLTVT.

This chain links TRBV19 with TRBJ1-3; 8 bases map to TRBD1. The germline gives CDR1 LNHDA, CDR2 SQIVND (reference sequence). After removal of 2 bases from V and 3 bases from J, the junction contained 3 bases not matched to a gene. The CDR3 has 15 residues. CDR3 nucleotide sequence: TGTGCCAGTAGTATACAGGGGGCCGGTGGAAACACCATATATTTT. Its protein is CASSIQGAGGNTIYF.

This chain connects TRBV12-3 or TRBV12-4 to TRBJ1-2; possible D gene TRBD1, 6 bases. The CDR3 extends over 12 amino acids. V was clipped by 3 bases and J by 12 bases, with 14 bases between them. CDR3 region: CASSFFGRGHTF. CDR3 bases: TGTGCCAGCAGTTTCTTTGGCAGGGGCCACACCTTC.

This chain joins TRBV1 and TRBJ2-3; TRBD2, as called in the table, went unchecked against the DNA. TRBV1 is assigned pseudogene status. The CDR3 covers 17 residues. The DNA for the CDR3 is TGCACCAGCAGCCAAGGGACTAGCGGGGGCCGGGGAGATACGCAGTATTTT. Translated: CTSSQGTSGGRGDTQYF.

The chain links TRBV24-1 to TRBJ2-5; D might be TRBD1 (6 bases). The germline CDR1 and CDR2 sequences are KGHDR and SFDVKD. The CDR3 contains 13 residues. V was clipped by 7 bases and J by 2 bases, with 10 bases between them. The CDR3 DNA follows: TGTGCCACCAGACAGGGTTCTCAAGAGACCCAGTACTTC. Amino acids: CATRQGSQETQYF.

The chain combines TRBV5-1 with TRBJ1-4; D possibly corresponds to TRBD1 (5 bases). The V and J ends lost 4 bases and 6 bases respectively, with 10 bases between them. The CDR3 extends over 13 amino acids. Per the germline V gene, CDR1 is SGHRS and CDR2 is YFSETQ. CDR3 coding DNA: TGCGCCAGCAGCGAACTGACAGATGAAAAACTGTTTTTT. This gives the protein CASSELTDEKLFF.

This chain uses TRBV5-1 with TRBJ2-2; D remains unclear. CDR1 and CDR2 from the germline V gene are SGHRS and YFSETQ. The CDR3 length is 13 residues. The V end lost 4 bases, the J end lost 6 bases, and 10 bases lay between the germline ends. The CDR3 is CASSPTVPGELFF. CDR3 DNA sequence: TGCGCCAGCAGCCCGACTGTTCCCGGGGAGCTGTTTTTT.